This T cell receptor beta chain was profiled in a study of cytomegalovirus exposure and HLA in healthy donors. Study results and caveats: Indistinguishable V segments such as TRBV6-2 and TRBV6-3 were excluded. It was reported in a later analysis that an Asian-associated ancestry cluster showed fewer N-insertions than the 666-donor mean. Specificity for CMV antigens was confirmed in vitro for a few of the CMV-associated chains.

This clone has just a few counts. What it binds is unknown. This CDR3 comprises 14 residues. V lost 4 bases and J lost 4; bases outside the gene matches: 6. The germline CDR1 and CDR2 sequences are SGHNT and YENEEA. A multiplex PCR was run with 60 Vbeta primers and 13 Jbeta primers. The protocol was immunoSEQ multiplex PCR, while the TCRdb copy is restricted to in-frame clones and leaves out a portion. The table records some 78,000 clones, 74% of them present only once. V usage is TRBV11-3 and J usage is TRBJ2-5, with 7 bases identical to TRBD2. The clonotype comes from a man between 40 and 49 years old in good health and CMV-seropositive. Sequenced input: PBMCs. The CDR3 DNA sequence: TGTGCCAGCAGCTCGAGTACTAGCGCAGAGACCCAGTACTTC. Amino acid sequence: CASSSSTSAETQYF.